Sequencing of this T cell receptor beta chain was carried out in a study of CD8 T cells in Susac syndrome. The CDR3 runs 16 residues. Reverse transcription of roughly 0.45 to 1 ug RNA was carried out with random hexamers. An immunoSEQ multiplex PCR amplified TCR beta CDR3 over 54 Vbeta and 13 Jbeta. TCRdb re-called the immunoSEQ multiplex PCR reads with MiXCR, one entry per CDR3 protein. The sample lists 400,000 or so distinct CDR3 sequences, approximately 89% occurring once. Note on this clonotype: No antigen is known for it.

Study observations and caveats: It was acknowledged in the study that the number of individuals who were included in its TCR sequencing and HLA analysis was relatively small.

Sequencing of TCR beta covered CD8+ and CD4+ T cells obtained from blood. The patients who served as multiple sclerosis controls were treatment-naive and had stable or active relapsing-remitting disease that fulfilled the revised McDonald criteria. This sequence joins TRBV21-1 and TRBJ2-3; the table's D call TRBD1 went unverified against the DNA. TRBV21-1 is recorded as a pseudogene. Input material: CD8+ T cells from PBMCs. This TCR was recovered from a human donor with multiple sclerosis. This CDR3 is CASSLPGATDTDTQYF. CDR3 bases: TGTGCCAGCAGCCTGCCAGGGGCTACCGACACAGATACGCAGTATTTT.